In its sample, the clone carrying this TCR beta chain was seen a few times. In the authors' workflow: Estimation of nucleated cell counts relied on the amplification of reference gene primers. Generated by immunoSEQ multiplex PCR, the TCRdb table keeps only in-frame clones and is missing some. The V and J calls and the clone size are those of that table, but D and trimming were determined from the DNA. The sample lists more than 150,000 clones; around 85% were seen once. This sample is drawn from a study of blood T cell repertoires in COVID-19. Study overall: Donors in the United States, Italy and Spain gave samples during acute or convalescent COVID-19. T cells, B-cell-depleted T cells, or PBMCs supplied cDNA or gDNA.

Germline CDR1 KGHDR, CDR2 SFDVKD. The trim removed 4 bases at V and 10 bases at J, leaving 5 bases unmatched. The CDR3 is made up of 13 amino acids. The clonotype originates from a man aged 60 to 75 with acute or convalescent COVID-19. Sequencing was performed on peripheral blood. This chain joins TRBV24-1 and TRBJ2-1, with 8 bases lining up with TRBD2. The CDR3, as DNA: TGTGCCACCAGTGACACCTTAGCGGGGGAGCAGTTCTTC. It yields the protein CATSDTLAGEQFF.